The source of this TCR beta chain is a study of T cells in Graves' hyperthyroidism and ophthalmopathy. There are many counts of this clonotype. Uncontrolled infection, other autoimmune disease, pregnancy or lactation disqualified patients from enrolment. Using RNA transcripts as the source, TCR beta CDR3 regions were amplified. The primer set for the first-round RT-PCR of the TCR CDR3 was HTBI. TCRdb analysed the multiplex PCR reads with MiXCR anew, one entry per CDR3 protein. This sample has about 350,000 distinct CDR3 sequences; approximately 18% occur once, and the top ten carry roughly 35%. This sequence was found in a woman in her 30s with Graves' hyperthyroidism that later progressed to Graves' ophthalmopathy. The specimen was blood.

The CDR3 DNA is TGTGCCAGCACCCTCCCGGGGTCAGGAGAGACCCAGTACTTC. It encodes CASTLPGSGETQYF. The chain couples TRBV12-3 or TRBV12-4 to TRBJ2-5; TRBD2 might be the D (5 bases). This CDR3 contains 14 residues. The V end was cut by 7 bases, the J end by 4 bases, with 16 bases between.